This T cell receptor (beta chain) stems from a study of CD8 T cells in Susac syndrome. TEMRA cells were FACS-enriched, with CD8+ and CD4+ T cells isolated negatively. After extraction with the RNeasy kit, roughly 0.5 to 1 ug of the RNA was reverse transcribed using random hexamers. TCRdb fed the immunoSEQ multiplex PCR reads into MiXCR, producing one record per CDR3 protein. Seen here are 100,000 to 150,000 distinct CDR3 sequences, around 85% observed once, and the top ten hold roughly 0.5%. The CDR3 covers 15 residues. V was trimmed by 0 bases and J by 3 bases, leaving 11 bases between them. Germline values: CDR1 ENHRY, CDR2 SYGVKD.

This clonotype was sampled from a human donor with multiple sclerosis. The V gene is TRBV10-3, the J gene TRBJ2-5; D might be TRBD1 (6 bases). The specimen sequenced was CD8+ T cells from PBMCs. The CDR3 nucleotides are TGTGCCATCAGTGAGTCGAACAGGGCAGAAGAGACCCAGTACTTC. Residues: CAISESNRAEETQYF.